Listed below are T cell receptor beta chains from one sample, sequenced in a study of blood T cells in healthy people across ages. TCRdb re-called the 5' RACE reads through MiXCR, storing one row per CDR3 protein. The sample comprises hundreds of thousands of distinct CDR3 sequences, 44% of which are singletons, and 15% to 25% rests with the top ten. Sequenced input: blood. The receptor source for this set is a man aged 55 to 69 in good health. CDR3s include the opening cysteine and the closing phenylalanine or tryptophan. A D gene is named only where the DNA matches it firmly. Part of the rows lack a size; the others show once, few, many or a class for expanded clones.

length: 15; size: -; V: TRBV7-2; D: TRBD1; J: TRBJ2-3; CDR3: CASSQKTGVTDTQYF; DNA: TGTGCCAGCAGCCAAAAGACAGGGGTCACAGATACGCAGTATTTT
length: 15; size: -; V: TRBV7-2; D: TRBD2; J: TRBJ2-7; CDR3: CASSLEVAGPREQYF; DNA: TGTGCCAGCAGCTTAGAAGTAGCGGGGCCCAGGGAGCAGTACTTC
length: 13; size: few; V: TRBV12-3/TRBV12-4; D: -; J: TRBJ2-1; CDR3: CASSRSSHNEQFF; DNA: TGTGCCAGCAGTCGCTCGAGTCACAATGAGCAGTTCTTC
length: 16; size: -; V: TRBV20-1; D: -; J: TRBJ1-1; CDR3: CSARDSDGAADTEAFF; DNA: TGCAGTGCTAGAGATTCCGATGGGGCGGCGGACACTGAAGCTTTCTTT
length: 15; size: -; V: TRBV29-1; D: -; J: TRBJ1-1; CDR3: CSVGQAIGGTTEAFF; DNA: TGCAGCGTTGGTCAGGCGATAGGGGGAACGACTGAAGCTTTCTTT
length: 15; size: few; V: TRBV20-1; D: -; J: TRBJ1-6; CDR3: CSAGVAGGINSPLHF; DNA: TGCAGTGCTGGTGTGGCGGGGGGCATTAATTCACCCCTCCACTTT
length: 17; size: many; V: TRBV5-5; D: TRBD2; J: TRBJ2-2; CDR3: CASSSKGLAANTGELFF; DNA: TGTGCCAGCAGCTCTAAAGGACTAGCGGCAAACACCGGGGAGCTGTTTTTT
length: 11; size: -; V: TRBV20-1; D: -; J: TRBJ2-4; CDR3: CSTFVVGEQYF; DNA: TGCAGTACCTTTGTAGTGGGAGAGCAGTACTTC
length: 13; size: -; V: TRBV6-2/TRBV6-3; D: -; J: TRBJ2-5; CDR3: CASIQTGKKSQYF; DNA: TGTGCCAGCATCCAGACTGGCAAGAAGTCCCAGTACTTC
length: 13; size: -; V: TRBV2; D: TRBD1; J: TRBJ1-2; CDR3: CASMKGQGYGYTF; DNA: TGTGCCAGCATGAAAGGACAGGGGTATGGCTACACCTTC
length: 12; size: many; V: TRBV29-1; D: -; J: TRBJ2-7; CDR3: CSVGRGTYEQYF; DNA: TGCAGCGTCGGTCGGGGAACTTACGAGCAGTACTTC
length: 13; size: -; V: TRBV4-1; D: -; J: TRBJ2-7; CDR3: CAGSQDRDYEQYF; DNA: TGCGCCGGCAGCCAAGATCGGGACTACGAGCAGTACTTC
length: 12; size: few; V: TRBV30; D: TRBD1; J: TRBJ2-1; CDR3: CAWSVQGNEQFF; DNA: TGTGCCTGGAGTGTACAGGGGAATGAGCAGTTCTTC
length: 15; size: -; V: TRBV29-1; D: TRBD1; J: TRBJ2-1; CDR3: CSVATGTGDQDEQFF; DNA: TGCAGCGTTGCAACCGGGACAGGGGATCAGGATGAGCAGTTCTTC
length: 12; size: many; V: TRBV7-2; D: -; J: TRBJ2-7; CDR3: CASSFYLDEQYF; DNA: TGTGCCAGCAGCTTCTACTTGGACGAGCAGTACTTC
length: 15; size: -; V: TRBV4-1; D: -; J: TRBJ2-1; CDR3: CASSQAPSSYNEQFF; DNA: TGCGCCAGCAGCCAAGCTCCAAGCTCCTACAATGAGCAGTTCTTC
length: 13; size: -; V: TRBV12-3/TRBV12-4; D: TRBD2; J: TRBJ2-3; CDR3: CASKLAGGDTQYF; DNA: TGTGCCAGCAAACTAGCGGGTGGAGATACGCAGTATTTT
length: 15; size: many; V: TRBV4-3; D: -; J: TRBJ2-5; CDR3: CASSQGGATLETQYF; DNA: TGCGCCAGCAGCCAAGGGGGGGCGACTCTCGAGACCCAGTACTTC
length: 13; size: -; V: TRBV7-9; D: -; J: TRBJ2-5; CDR3: CASSPDLEGTQYF; DNA: TGTGCCAGCAGCCCCGATCTGGAGGGCACCCAGTACTTC
length: 15; size: -; V: TRBV6-2/TRBV6-3; D: TRBD2; J: TRBJ2-1; CDR3: CASSLLAGPSNEQFF; DNA: TGTGCCAGCAGTTTACTAGCGGGGCCATCGAATGAGCAGTTCTTC
length: 16; size: once; V: TRBV7-2; D: TRBD1; J: TRBJ1-6; CDR3: CASSLEGAVYNSPLHF; DNA: TGTGCCAGCAGCTTAGAGGGGGCTGTCTATAATTCACCCCTCCACTTT
length: 16; size: -; V: TRBV5-6; D: -; J: TRBJ1-5; CDR3: CASSQYKTYSNQPQHF; DNA: TGTGCCAGCAGCCAATATAAGACTTATAGCAATCAGCCCCAGCATTTT
length: 17; size: -; V: TRBV15; D: TRBD2; J: TRBJ2-5; CDR3: CATSRGEAGGLLNEQYF; DNA: TGTGCCACCAGCAGAGGGGAAGCGGGGGGGCTTCTCAATGAGCAGTACTTC
length: 14; size: -; V: TRBV5-5; D: -; J: TRBJ2-1; CDR3: CASKVTGQYNEQFF; DNA: TGTGCCAGCAAGGTAACCGGACAGTACAATGAGCAGTTCTTC
length: 14; size: few; V: TRBV7-2; D: -; J: TRBJ1-4; CDR3: CASSSHRSGEKLFF; DNA: TGTGCCAGCAGTTCCCACCGGTCGGGGGAAAAACTGTTTTTT
length: 15; size: -; V: TRBV5-1; D: -; J: TRBJ2-3; CDR3: CASSTGTGPADTQYF; DNA: TGCGCCAGCAGCACAGGGACGGGCCCAGCAGATACGCAGTATTTT
length: 15; size: -; V: TRBV20-1; D: -; J: TRBJ2-5; CDR3: CSAREALSLWETQYF; DNA: TGCAGTGCTAGAGAGGCACTGAGCCTATGGGAGACCCAGTACTTC
length: 15; size: -; V: TRBV10-1; D: -; J: TRBJ2-7; CDR3: CASSEQGAKDNEQYF; DNA: TGCGCCAGCAGTGAGCAAGGGGCTAAGGACAATGAGCAGTACTTC
length: 18; size: -; V: TRBV10-3; D: TRBD1; J: TRBJ2-7; CDR3: CAISTRPGQGPTSDEQYF; DNA: TGTGCCATCAGTACGCGCCCGGGACAGGGTCCAACGTCGGACGAGCAGTACTTC
length: 15; size: -; V: TRBV20-1; D: TRBD2; J: TRBJ2-3; CDR3: CSARASGGATDTQYF; DNA: TGCAGTGCTAGGGCTAGCGGGGGGGCTACAGATACGCAGTATTTT
length: 19; size: few; V: TRBV20-1; D: TRBD2; J: TRBJ2-3; CDR3: CSARGTAGTSGGEVDTQYF; DNA: TGCAGTGCTAGAGGGACGGCCGGGACTAGCGGGGGGGAGGTAGATACGCAGTATTTT
length: 15; size: -; V: TRBV30; D: TRBD1; J: TRBJ1-4; CDR3: CAWAGQGTYNEKLFF; DNA: TGTGCCTGGGCGGGACAGGGGACTTATAATGAGAAACTGTTTTTT
length: 16; size: -; V: TRBV11-3; D: TRBD2; J: TRBJ2-1; CDR3: CASSLEPSGGYNEQFF; DNA: TGTGCCAGCAGCTTAGAGCCTAGCGGGGGCTACAATGAGCAGTTCTTC
length: 15; size: -; V: TRBV11-2; D: TRBD2; J: TRBJ2-1; CDR3: CASSLYLAGDNEQFF; DNA: TGTGCCAGCAGCTTATATCTAGCGGGGGACAATGAGCAGTTCTTC
length: 15; size: few; V: TRBV7-2; D: -; J: TRBJ1-2; CDR3: CASSLRNPAPYGYTF; DNA: TGTGCCAGCAGCCTTCGGAATCCTGCCCCTTATGGCTACACCTTC
length: 14; size: few; V: TRBV20-1; D: -; J: TRBJ2-7; CDR3: CSATGAGTPNEQYF; DNA: TGCAGTGCCACAGGGGCAGGGACTCCTAACGAGCAGTACTTC
length: 13; size: many; V: TRBV20-1; D: -; J: TRBJ2-6; CDR3: CSNRVPGANVLTF; DNA: TGCAGCAACAGGGTTCCTGGGGCCAACGTCCTGACTTTC
length: 15; size: -; V: TRBV11-2; D: -; J: TRBJ2-4; CDR3: CASSLEVVAKNIQYF; DNA: TGTGCCAGCAGCTTGGAGGTGGTGGCCAAAAACATTCAGTACTTC
length: 16; size: -; V: TRBV6-2/TRBV6-3; D: TRBD2; J: TRBJ2-3; CDR3: CASSGRLAGRTDTQYF; DNA: TGTGCCAGCAGTGGGAGACTAGCGGGGCGCACAGATACGCAGTATTTT
length: 15; size: few; V: TRBV12-3/TRBV12-4; D: TRBD1; J: TRBJ1-5; CDR3: CASSGETGVVQPQHF; DNA: TGTGCCAGCAGTGGGGAAACAGGGGTGGTTCAGCCCCAGCATTTT
length: 15; size: -; V: TRBV11-2; D: TRBD1; J: TRBJ2-7; CDR3: CASSLGQGEPHEQYF; DNA: TGTGCCAGCAGCTTAGGACAGGGGGAGCCCCACGAGCAGTACTTC
length: 14; size: -; V: TRBV5-1; D: -; J: TRBJ2-7; CDR3: CASSLQGPRGEQYF; DNA: TGCGCCAGCAGCTTGCAGGGGCCCCGGGGCGAGCAGTACTTC
length: 13; size: -; V: TRBV7-3; D: -; J: TRBJ2-5; CDR3: CASSLGVEETQYF; DNA: TGTGCCAGCAGCTTAGGGGTCGAAGAGACCCAGTACTTC
length: 15; size: few; V: TRBV5-1; D: -; J: TRBJ2-4; CDR3: CASSFSGSSKNIQYF; DNA: TGCGCCAGCAGCTTCTCGGGTTCTAGCAAAAACATTCAGTACTTC
length: 15; size: -; V: TRBV20-1; D: -; J: TRBJ2-7; CDR3: CSARDAGTVSYEQYF; DNA: TGCAGTGCTAGAGATGCGGGGACAGTCTCCTACGAGCAGTACTTC
length: 17; size: few; V: TRBV4-1; D: TRBD1; J: TRBJ2-5; CDR3: CASSQGSLGQGHNEQYF; DNA: TGCGCCAGCAGCCAAGGATCCTTGGGACAGGGTCACAATGAGCAGTACTTC
length: 15; size: few; V: TRBV4-1; D: -; J: TRBJ2-3; CDR3: CASSQRGSSTDTQYF; DNA: TGCGCCAGCAGCCAACGGGGGAGTAGCACAGATACGCAGTATTTT
length: 13; size: many; V: TRBV7-9; D: -; J: TRBJ2-7; CDR3: CASSLAPDYEQYF; DNA: TGCGCCAGCAGCTTGGCCCCAGACTACGAGCAGTACTTC
length: 14; size: -; V: TRBV14; D: -; J: TRBJ1-1; CDR3: CASSYQSSNTEAFF; DNA: TGTGCCAGCAGCTATCAGAGTTCGAACACTGAAGCTTTCTTT
length: 15; size: -; V: TRBV7-2; D: TRBD1; J: TRBJ2-5; CDR3: CASSLVKGAAETQYF; DNA: TGTGCCAGCAGCTTAGTGAAGGGGGCAGCGGAGACCCAGTACTTC
length: 17; size: few; V: TRBV7-9; D: -; J: TRBJ1-4; CDR3: CASSQFGTADRNEKLFF; DNA: TGTGCCAGCAGCCAATTCGGTACAGCGGACCGAAATGAAAAACTGTTTTTT
length: 12; size: few; V: TRBV27; D: -; J: TRBJ1-5; CDR3: CASSFMNQPQHF; DNA: TGTGCCAGCAGTTTCATGAATCAGCCCCAGCATTTT
length: 13; size: many; V: TRBV4-1; D: -; J: TRBJ2-7; CDR3: CASSLTYSYEQYF; DNA: TGCGCCAGCAGTCTGACCTACTCCTACGAGCAGTACTTC
length: 15; size: -; V: TRBV29-1; D: -; J: TRBJ2-3; CDR3: CSAGGAGGGTDTQYF; DNA: TGCAGCGCCGGGGGGGCAGGGGGCGGAACAGATACGCAGTATTTT
length: 14; size: few; V: TRBV29-1; D: -; J: TRBJ1-5; CDR3: CSVTDSMGNQPQHF; DNA: TGCAGCGTGACGGACAGCATGGGCAATCAGCCCCAGCATTTT
length: 13; size: -; V: TRBV24-1; D: -; J: TRBJ2-4; CDR3: CATSDYDRDIQYF; DNA: TGTGCCACCAGTGACTACGACCGGGACATTCAGTACTTC
length: 16; size: -; V: TRBV6-2/TRBV6-3; D: TRBD2; J: TRBJ2-1; CDR3: CASSAPGGAYRNEQFF; DNA: TGTGCCAGCAGTGCTCCGGGGGGGGCGTATCGCAATGAGCAGTTCTTC
length: 14; size: -; V: TRBV20-1; D: TRBD1; J: TRBJ2-7; CDR3: CSARGQEGSYKQYF; DNA: TGCAGTGCTAGGGGACAGGAAGGGTCTTACAAGCAGTACTTC
length: 15; size: -; V: TRBV12-3/TRBV12-4; D: TRBD1; J: TRBJ1-5; CDR3: CASSVDRERNQPQHF; DNA: TGTGCCAGCAGTGTTGACAGGGAAAGGAATCAGCCCCAGCATTTT
length: 14; size: -; V: TRBV30; D: -; J: TRBJ1-5; CDR3: CAWSPHSDNQPQHF; DNA: TGTGCCTGGAGTCCGCACAGTGACAATCAGCCCCAGCATTTT